Presented here are 14 T cell receptor beta chains from one specimen sequenced in a study of radiation and T cells in renal cell carcinoma. Here immunoSEQ multiplex PCR was the method, and the copy in TCRdb shows in-frame clones only, minus some. The sample lists approximately 61,000 clones, around 78% occurring once. Time point defined: blood 2 weeks post-SBRT. Treatment in this sample: 15 Gy SBRT to primary tumor, nephrectomy 4 weeks later. Sample: blood, taken from a patient whose treatment included radiotherapy and nephrectomy. All receptors come from a man aged 60 to 69 with renal cell carcinoma.

The V call is TRBV27, the J call TRBJ2-2; no firm D call. The germline V gene encodes CDR1 MNHEY and CDR2 SMNVEV (reference sequence). With 2 bases removed from V and 0 bases from J, the gap between germline ends came to 4 bases. This CDR3 has 14 residues. The CDR3 DNA reads as TGTGCCAGCAGTTTAGATTCGAACACCGGGGAGCTGTTTTTT. Protein sequence: CASSLDSNTGELFF.

The chain combines TRBV19 with TRBJ1-2; a weak D match, TRBD1 (5 bases). V lost 3 bases and J 9 bases, leaving 17 bases between the germline ends. Germline V gene data show CDR1 as LNHDA and CDR2 as SQIVND (reference sequence). The CDR3 is 14 amino acids. The CDR3 here is CASSMRQGGSSYTF. CDR3 coding DNA: TGTGCCAGTAGTATGAGGCAGGGCGGGTCAAGCTACACCTTC.

The V and J genes are TRBV5-1 and TRBJ1-4; 7 bases line up with TRBD1. The trim removed 2 bases at V and 6 bases at J, leaving 7 bases unmatched. CDR1 and CDR2 (germline): SGHRS, YFSETQ. This CDR3 is built from 15 residues. CDR3 nucleotides: TGCGCCAGCAGCTTAGAGGGCAGGGGGGATGAAAAACTGTTTTTT. Translation gives CASSLEGRGDEKLFF.

This rearrangement joins TRBV6-4 to TRBJ2-1, with D possibly matching TRBD2 (5 bases). V lost 0 bases and J lost 8, with 14 bases in between. Germline V gene sequence: CDR1 MRHNA, CDR2 SNTAGT. The CDR3 runs to 15 residues. The CDR3 DNA follows: TGTGCCAGCAGTGACTCGAAGGGTAGCGTCGATGAGCAGTTCTTC. Amino acid sequence: CASSDSKGSVDEQFF.

The J gene is TRBJ2-7, the V gene TRBV6-1; 9 positions match TRBD2. The trim removed 10 bases at V and 3 bases at J, leaving 10 bases unmatched. Germline V gene lookup returns CDR1 MNHNS and CDR2 SASEGT. The CDR3 consists of 14 residues. The CDR3 protein is CATYKREALYEQYV. The DNA of the CDR3 is TGTGCCACCTACAAGCGGGAGGCCCTCTACGAGCAGTACGTC.

The chain joins TRBV19 to TRBJ1-5; no clear D. V lost 10 bases, J lost 3 bases, and 16 bases lay in between. The CDR3 is 14 residues long. Germline-derived CDR1 and CDR2 are LNHDA and SQIVND (reference sequence). The CDR3 loop reads CATSREVINQPQHF. The CDR3 nucleotides are TGTGCCACCTCCAGAGAGGTGATCAATCAGCCCCAGCATTTT.

This clone was detected once. The chain has TRBV9 and TRBJ2-3; 8 positions agree with TRBD2. J lost 4 bases, V lost 0 bases, and 1 base had no gene match. Germline lookup yields CDR1 SGDLS and CDR2 YYNGEE. The length of the CDR3 is 14 residues. CDR3 amino acids: CASSVAGGSDTQYF. DNA for the CDR3: TGTGCCAGCAGCGTAGCGGGGGGGTCAGATACGCAGTATTTT. The entire variable domain, with the rest obtained from reference TRBV9 and TRBJ2-3, is as follows: DSGVTQTPKHLITATGQRVTLRCSPRSGDLSVYWYQQSLDQGLQFLIQYYNGEERAKGNILERFSAQQFPDLHSELNLSSLELGDSALYFCASSVAGGSDTQYFGPGTRLTVL.

The chain has TRBV30 and TRBJ2-2, with D perhaps given as TRBD1 or TRBD2 (5 bases each). This CDR3 has 16 amino acids. Trimming left V 1 base short and J 3 bases short, with 15 bases between. Germline V gene sequence: CDR1 GTSNPN, CDR2 SVGIG (reference sequence). Written as DNA, the CDR3 is TGTGCCTGGAGTGGGGGGAGCGGTCTGTACACCGGGGAGCTGTTTTTT. As protein: CAWSGGSGLYTGELFF.

This clone came up a few times. The chain is built from TRBV6-4 and TRBJ1-6, with TRBD1 as a possible D gene (5 bases). Trimming removed 2 bases from V and 11 bases from J, with 13 bases in between. The CDR3 consists of 14 residues. The V gene's germline CDR1 is MRHNA and CDR2 SNTAGT. For the CDR3, the DNA is TGTGCCAGCAGTGACCGGGACTCAGGAACACCCCTCCACTTT. Protein product: CASSDRDSGTPLHF.

The chain uses TRBV15 and TRBJ2-1; 10 positions agree with TRBD1. This CDR3 has 13 residues. Per germline, CDR1 LNHNV and CDR2 YYDKDF (reference sequence). Losses at the gene ends were 8 bases for V and 8 bases for J; bases not matched to a gene: 6. Written as DNA, the CDR3 is TGTGCCACCCGACCCGGGACAGGGGATGAGCAGTTCTTC. It translates to CATRPGTGDEQFF. The full variable domain, rest sourced from reference TRBV15 and TRBJ2-1, is DAMVIQNPRYQVTQFGKPVTLSCSQTLNHNVMYWYQQKSSQAPKLLFHYYDKDFNNEADTPDNFQSRRPNTSFCFLDIRSPGLGDTAMYLCATRPGTGDEQFFGPGTRLTVL.

The genes are TRBV28 and TRBJ1-2; 8 bases agree with TRBD1. Germline CDR1 MDHEN, CDR2 SYDVKM. This CDR3 comprises 13 residues. Trimming at V came to 9 bases and at J to 6 bases, leaving 9 bases not matched to a gene. The CDR3 loop reads CASLSEQGDGYTF. The CDR3 DNA follows: TGTGCCAGTCTTTCTGAACAGGGGGATGGCTACACCTTC.

The chain is built from TRBV14 and TRBJ2-1; TRBD2 aligns across 8 bases. Germline CDR1 and CDR2: SGHDN and FVKESK. V lost 0 bases to trimming and J lost 5 bases; unmatched junction nucleotides: 9. The CDR3 has 17 amino acids. The CDR3 spells CASSQDGAGGQDNEQFF. CDR3 coding DNA: TGTGCCAGCAGCCAAGATGGGGCGGGGGGCCAGGACAATGAGCAGTTCTTC.

This clone appeared a single time. The chain joins TRBV7-8 to TRBJ1-1; no firm D call. CDR1 is SGHVS, CDR2 FQNEAQ, per germline. There are 12 residues in the CDR3. Trimming took off 5 bases at V and 4 bases at J, with 8 bases between the two ends. Written as DNA, the CDR3 is TGTGCCAGCAGCCTTCTCATCACTGAAGCTTTCTTT. Translation: CASSLLITEAFF.

This clone was found a few times. The chain uses TRBV11-2 and TRBJ1-1; weak D call: TRBD1 (5 bases). Per the germline V gene, CDR1 is SGHAT and CDR2 is FQNNGV. V was pared by 4 bases and J by 3 bases, with 9 bases between. The CDR3 totals 13 residues. The CDR3 sequence: CASSYTGDTEAFF. In nucleotides, the CDR3 is TGTGCCAGCAGCTACACAGGTGACACTGAAGCTTTCTTT.